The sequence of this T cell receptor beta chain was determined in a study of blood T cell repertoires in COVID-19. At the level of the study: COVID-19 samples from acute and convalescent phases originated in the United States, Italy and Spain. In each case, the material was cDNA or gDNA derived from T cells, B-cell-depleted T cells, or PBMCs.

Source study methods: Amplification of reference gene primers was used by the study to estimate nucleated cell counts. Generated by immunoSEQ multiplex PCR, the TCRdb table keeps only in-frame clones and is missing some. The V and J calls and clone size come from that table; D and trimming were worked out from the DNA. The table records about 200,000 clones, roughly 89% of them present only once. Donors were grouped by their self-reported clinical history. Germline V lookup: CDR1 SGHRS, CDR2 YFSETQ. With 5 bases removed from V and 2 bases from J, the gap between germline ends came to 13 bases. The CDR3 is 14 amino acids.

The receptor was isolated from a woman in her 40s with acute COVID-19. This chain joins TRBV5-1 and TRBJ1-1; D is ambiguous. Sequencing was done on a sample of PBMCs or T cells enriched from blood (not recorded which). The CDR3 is CASSSSVLNTEAFF. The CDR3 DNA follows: TGCGCCAGCAGTTCCTCCGTCCTCAACACTGAAGCTTTCTTT. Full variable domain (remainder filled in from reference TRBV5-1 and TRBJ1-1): KAGVTQTPRYLIKTRGQQVTLSCSPISGHRSVSWYQQTPGQGLQFLFEYFSETQRNKGNFPGRFSGRQFSNSRSEMNVSTLELGDSALYLCASSSSVLNTEAFFGQGTRLTVV.